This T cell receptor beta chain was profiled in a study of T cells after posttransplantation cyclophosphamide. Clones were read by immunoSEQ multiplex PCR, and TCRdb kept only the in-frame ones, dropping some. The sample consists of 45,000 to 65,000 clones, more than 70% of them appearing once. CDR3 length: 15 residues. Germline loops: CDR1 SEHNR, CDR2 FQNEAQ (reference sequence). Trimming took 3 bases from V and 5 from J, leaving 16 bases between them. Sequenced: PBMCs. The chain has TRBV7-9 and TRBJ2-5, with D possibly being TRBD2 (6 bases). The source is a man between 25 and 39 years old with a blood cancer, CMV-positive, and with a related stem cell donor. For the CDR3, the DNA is TGTGCCAGCAGCTTGACCGGGGGAGTTCAGGAGACCCAGTACTTC. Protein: CASSLTGGVQETQYF.